This is a list of T cell receptor beta chains from one sample in a study of T-cell memory formation after mild COVID-19. Each CDR3 protein gets one entry after TCRdb re-called the 5' RACE reads with MiXCR. Found here are about 190,000 distinct CDR3 sequences, around 26% of them singletons; the top ten hold roughly 11%. Sequenced material: PBMCs or a T cell subset sorted from them (not recorded which). All receptors come from an adult woman who had mild COVID-19 (a few samples of this study predate the infection). Cell type and time point are not known. Each CDR3 is given without its conserved first and last residue. Each record gives: CDR3 protein, J gene, V gene.

cdr3_aa: ASSYKGTRGNEQF
j_call: TRBJ2-1
v_call: TRBV6-2/TRBV6-3

cdr3_aa: ATSEVSGSNEQF
j_call: TRBJ2-1
v_call: TRBV24-1

cdr3_aa: ASSVVPSGDSYNEQF
j_call: TRBJ2-1
v_call: TRBV9

cdr3_aa: SASKQGGDEQY
j_call: TRBJ2-7
v_call: TRBV20-1

cdr3_aa: ASNHPSINQPQH
j_call: TRBJ1-5
v_call: TRBV19

cdr3_aa: ASRFGLAGGDTQY
j_call: TRBJ2-3
v_call: TRBV28

cdr3_aa: ASSPDTVSTDTQY
j_call: TRBJ2-3
v_call: TRBV3-1

cdr3_aa: ASTRGTRLSTDTQY
j_call: TRBJ2-3
v_call: TRBV27

cdr3_aa: ASSWGLAGSYEQY
j_call: TRBJ2-7
v_call: TRBV13

cdr3_aa: AISESRTEAF
j_call: TRBJ1-1
v_call: TRBV10-3

cdr3_aa: AWRKPAATNEKLF
j_call: TRBJ1-4
v_call: TRBV30

cdr3_aa: SVPGTEQETQY
j_call: TRBJ2-5
v_call: TRBV29-1

cdr3_aa: ASSLEGQGAYNEQF
j_call: TRBJ2-1
v_call: TRBV5-1

cdr3_aa: ASSLDGGGGNTIY
j_call: TRBJ1-3
v_call: TRBV5-4

cdr3_aa: ASSSPGRGTDTQY
j_call: TRBJ2-3
v_call: TRBV7-9

cdr3_aa: ASSLEVETGLTEETQY
j_call: TRBJ2-5
v_call: TRBV7-8

cdr3_aa: SVEGRAGEGNEQF
j_call: TRBJ2-1
v_call: TRBV29-1

cdr3_aa: AIRDRGYEQF
j_call: TRBJ2-1
v_call: TRBV10-3

cdr3_aa: ASRKDGNTGELF
j_call: TRBJ2-2
v_call: TRBV6-1

cdr3_aa: ASSLEGYQLGANVLT
j_call: TRBJ2-6
v_call: TRBV5-6

cdr3_aa: SAPKRGGWADTQY
j_call: TRBJ2-3
v_call: TRBV20-1

cdr3_aa: ASSQTARNYGYT
j_call: TRBJ1-2
v_call: TRBV27

cdr3_aa: ASSPFPLGTGEMAGELF
j_call: TRBJ2-2
v_call: TRBV12-3/TRBV12-4

cdr3_aa: ASSLRAGVAGYT
j_call: TRBJ1-2
v_call: TRBV12-3/TRBV12-4

cdr3_aa: ASSSGLNEQY
j_call: TRBJ2-7
v_call: TRBV5-4

cdr3_aa: AISSNVYEQY
j_call: TRBJ2-7
v_call: TRBV10-3

cdr3_aa: ASSGGTSPTDTQY
j_call: TRBJ2-3
v_call: TRBV2

cdr3_aa: ASSVAGKRYNEQF
j_call: TRBJ2-1
v_call: TRBV9

cdr3_aa: ASSRTGMNTEAF
j_call: TRBJ1-1
v_call: TRBV12-3/TRBV12-4

cdr3_aa: ASSHPGQAYSEQF
j_call: TRBJ2-1
v_call: TRBV7-6

cdr3_aa: ASSSRLVGETQY
j_call: TRBJ2-5
v_call: TRBV7-2

cdr3_aa: ASSQWTGMNTEAF
j_call: TRBJ1-1
v_call: TRBV14

cdr3_aa: ASSLEDDSATNEKLF
j_call: TRBJ1-4
v_call: TRBV5-1

cdr3_aa: ASSQEGQLKGYT
j_call: TRBJ1-2
v_call: TRBV4-3

cdr3_aa: SARALELGDTQY
j_call: TRBJ2-3
v_call: TRBV20-1

cdr3_aa: ASVGLALYEQY
j_call: TRBJ2-7
v_call: TRBV21-1

cdr3_aa: ASSQVLGGEQY
j_call: TRBJ2-7
v_call: TRBV14

cdr3_aa: ASSLQVAGGSGYT
j_call: TRBJ1-2
v_call: TRBV5-4

cdr3_aa: ASSAGLAADTQY
j_call: TRBJ2-3
v_call: TRBV7-8

cdr3_aa: ASSAGTGGAGANVLT
j_call: TRBJ2-6
v_call: TRBV19

cdr3_aa: ASSQGGQGEGTEAF
j_call: TRBJ1-1
v_call: TRBV4-2

cdr3_aa: ASSPVARGTALLEQY
j_call: TRBJ2-7
v_call: TRBV4-2

cdr3_aa: AGRGPADTQY
j_call: TRBJ2-3
v_call: TRBV7-2

cdr3_aa: SGQDGSSDTQY
j_call: TRBJ2-3
v_call: TRBV20-1

cdr3_aa: ASSAMDRGNEKLF
j_call: TRBJ1-4
v_call: TRBV5-5

cdr3_aa: SASRGGPNTGELF
j_call: TRBJ2-2
v_call: TRBV20-1

cdr3_aa: ASSVLAGEDIDEQF
j_call: TRBJ2-1
v_call: TRBV25-1

cdr3_aa: ASSFLADSYEQY
j_call: TRBJ2-7
v_call: TRBV27

cdr3_aa: ASSASRDLGYSYNEQF
j_call: TRBJ2-1
v_call: TRBV7-2

cdr3_aa: ASSGTGAEDTEAF
j_call: TRBJ1-1
v_call: TRBV6-6

cdr3_aa: ASSESQVDTEAF
j_call: TRBJ1-1
v_call: TRBV6-1

cdr3_aa: ASSYEIGRLAKNIQY
j_call: TRBJ2-4
v_call: TRBV11-2

cdr3_aa: SARDRPSGTETQY
j_call: TRBJ2-5
v_call: TRBV20-1

cdr3_aa: ASSPRRTNYGYT
j_call: TRBJ1-2
v_call: TRBV7-8

cdr3_aa: ASSARTATNEKLF
j_call: TRBJ1-4
v_call: TRBV11-2

cdr3_aa: ATRNRLNTEAF
j_call: TRBJ1-1
v_call: TRBV24-1